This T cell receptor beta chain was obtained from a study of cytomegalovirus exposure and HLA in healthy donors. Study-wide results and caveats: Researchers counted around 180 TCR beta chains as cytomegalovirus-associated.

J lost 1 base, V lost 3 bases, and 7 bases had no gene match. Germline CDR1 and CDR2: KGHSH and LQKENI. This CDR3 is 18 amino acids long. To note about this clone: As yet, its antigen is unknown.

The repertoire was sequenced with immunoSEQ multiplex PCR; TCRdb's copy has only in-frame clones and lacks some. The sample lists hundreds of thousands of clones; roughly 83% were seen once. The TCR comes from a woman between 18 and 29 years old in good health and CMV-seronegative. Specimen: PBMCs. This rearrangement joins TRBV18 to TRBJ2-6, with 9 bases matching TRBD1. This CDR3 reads CASSPRTGEESGANVLTF. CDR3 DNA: TGTGCCAGCTCACCTAGGACAGGGGAAGAGTCTGGGGCCAACGTCCTGACTTTC.